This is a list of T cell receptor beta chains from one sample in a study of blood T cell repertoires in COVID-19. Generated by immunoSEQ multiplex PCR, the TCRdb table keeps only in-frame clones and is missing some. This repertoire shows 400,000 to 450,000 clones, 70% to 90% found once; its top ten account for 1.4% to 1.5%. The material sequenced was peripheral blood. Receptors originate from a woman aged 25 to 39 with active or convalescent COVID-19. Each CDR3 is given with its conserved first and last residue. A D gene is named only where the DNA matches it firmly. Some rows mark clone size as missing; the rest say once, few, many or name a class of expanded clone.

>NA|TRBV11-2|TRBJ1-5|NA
TGTGCCAGCAGCTTAAATGGGGAGGGCAATCAGCCCCAGCATTTT
CASSLNGEGNQPQHF
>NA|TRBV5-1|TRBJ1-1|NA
TGCGCCAGCAGGTGGAGGGCAGGGCCGGACACTGAAGCTTTCTTT
CASRWRAGPDTEAFF
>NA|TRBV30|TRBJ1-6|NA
TGTGCCTGGAGTGCCTCCACAACCCCCCTCCACTTT
CAWSASTTPLHF
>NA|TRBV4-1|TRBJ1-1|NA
TGCGCCAGCAGCCAAAGTGCCCCGGGGGGGACTGAAGCTTTCTTT
CASSQSAPGGTEAFF
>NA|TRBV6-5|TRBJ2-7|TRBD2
TGTGCCAGCAGTTACTCGACTAGCGGGAGTAGCTACGAGCAGTACTTC
CASSYSTSGSSYEQYF
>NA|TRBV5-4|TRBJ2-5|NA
TGTGCCAGCAGCTTTGTGGAGACGGAGACCCAGTACTTC
CASSFVETETQYF
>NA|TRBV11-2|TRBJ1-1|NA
TGTGCCAGCAGCTTATCGGCGGGGACGGGCACTGAAGCTTTCTTT
CASSLSAGTGTEAFF
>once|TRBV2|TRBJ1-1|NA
TGTGCCAGCAGTGAGTTGACAGGAAAGAACACTGAAGCTTTCTTT
CASSELTGKNTEAFF
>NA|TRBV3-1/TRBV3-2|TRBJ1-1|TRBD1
TGTGCCAGCAGCCTAGGACAGGGGGACACTGAAGCTTTCTTT
CASSLGQGDTEAFF
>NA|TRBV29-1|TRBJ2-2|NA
TGCAGCGTCGCATCCGCCGGGAGCGACACCGGGGAGCTGTTTTTT
CSVASAGSDTGELFF
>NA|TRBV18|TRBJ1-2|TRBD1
TGTGCCAGCTCACCAGGGACAGAGACCTATGGCTACACCTTC
CASSPGTETYGYTF
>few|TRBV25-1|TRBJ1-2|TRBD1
TGTGCCAGCAGTGCTCCCAGGGGGCTGAACTATGGCTACACCTTC
CASSAPRGLNYGYTF
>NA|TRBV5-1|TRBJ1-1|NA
TGCGCCAGCAGCTTGGAGGGGGACTATATCTTGAACACTGAAGCTTTCTTT
CASSLEGDYILNTEAFF
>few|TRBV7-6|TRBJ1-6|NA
TGTGCCAGCAGCCCAAAACCCCAGGGAAATTCACCCCTCCACTTT
CASSPKPQGNSPLHF
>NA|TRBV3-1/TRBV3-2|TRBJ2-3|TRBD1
TGTGCCAGCAGCCAAGATCAATTGGGTTGGGCCCAGGGGGCGCAGTATTTT
CASSQDQLGWAQGAQYF
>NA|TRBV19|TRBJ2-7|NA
TGTGCCAGTAGTATAGGTCCCCAGTACGAGCAGTACTTC
CASSIGPQYEQYF
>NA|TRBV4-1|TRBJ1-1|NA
TGCGCCAGCAGCCAAGATCAGGACAGTCCTGAAGCTTTCTTT
CASSQDQDSPEAFF
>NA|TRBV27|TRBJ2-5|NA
TGTGCCAGCAGTTCAAGACAGGCCCAGTACTTC
CASSSRQAQYF
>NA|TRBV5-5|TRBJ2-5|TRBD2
TGTGCCAGCAGCTTGAATGTGGGAGGGCCGACCCAAGAGACCCAGTACTTC
CASSLNVGGPTQETQYF
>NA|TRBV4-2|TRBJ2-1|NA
TGTGCCAGCAGCCAAGTGGTGCAGTCTGCCCATGAGCAGTTCTTC
CASSQVVQSAHEQFF
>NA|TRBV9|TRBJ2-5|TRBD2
TGTGCCAGCAGCGTAGGCAATAGCGGGGGCCCGTACCAAGAGACCCAGTACTTC
CASSVGNSGGPYQETQYF
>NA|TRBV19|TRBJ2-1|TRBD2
TGTGCCAGTAGTCCAACTAGCGGGGGCCCTCTAGACAATGAGCAGTTCTTC
CASSPTSGGPLDNEQFF